This entry concerns a single T cell receptor beta chain. Trimming removed 8 bases from V and 9 bases from J; junction bases left unmatched: 11. CDR1 and CDR2 from the germline V gene are MRHNA and SNTAGT. The CDR3 extends over 15 amino acids. The record originates from a study of blood T cell repertoires in COVID-19. At the level of the study: There were acute and convalescent COVID-19 samples, and they came from the United States, Italy and Spain. PBMCs, B-cell-depleted T cells, or T cells provided the cDNA or gDNA that made up the material.

Original methodology: The authors estimated nucleated cell counts from reference gene primer amplification. The table came from immunoSEQ multiplex PCR; TCRdb's copy has only in-frame clones and leaves some out. The D gene and trimming were derived from the DNA, and the V and J assignments and clone size from that table. Here the sample spans approximately 210,000 clones, just under 85% being singletons. The sequenced sample consisted of peripheral blood. V usage is TRBV6-4 and J usage is TRBJ2-2, with 11 bases matching TRBD1. The receptor was derived from a woman in her forties or fifties with active or convalescent COVID-19. In nucleotides, the CDR3 is TGTGCCAGCGCACCGGGACAGGGGGACGCGCGGGAGCTGTTTTTT. Translated: CASAPGQGDARELFF.